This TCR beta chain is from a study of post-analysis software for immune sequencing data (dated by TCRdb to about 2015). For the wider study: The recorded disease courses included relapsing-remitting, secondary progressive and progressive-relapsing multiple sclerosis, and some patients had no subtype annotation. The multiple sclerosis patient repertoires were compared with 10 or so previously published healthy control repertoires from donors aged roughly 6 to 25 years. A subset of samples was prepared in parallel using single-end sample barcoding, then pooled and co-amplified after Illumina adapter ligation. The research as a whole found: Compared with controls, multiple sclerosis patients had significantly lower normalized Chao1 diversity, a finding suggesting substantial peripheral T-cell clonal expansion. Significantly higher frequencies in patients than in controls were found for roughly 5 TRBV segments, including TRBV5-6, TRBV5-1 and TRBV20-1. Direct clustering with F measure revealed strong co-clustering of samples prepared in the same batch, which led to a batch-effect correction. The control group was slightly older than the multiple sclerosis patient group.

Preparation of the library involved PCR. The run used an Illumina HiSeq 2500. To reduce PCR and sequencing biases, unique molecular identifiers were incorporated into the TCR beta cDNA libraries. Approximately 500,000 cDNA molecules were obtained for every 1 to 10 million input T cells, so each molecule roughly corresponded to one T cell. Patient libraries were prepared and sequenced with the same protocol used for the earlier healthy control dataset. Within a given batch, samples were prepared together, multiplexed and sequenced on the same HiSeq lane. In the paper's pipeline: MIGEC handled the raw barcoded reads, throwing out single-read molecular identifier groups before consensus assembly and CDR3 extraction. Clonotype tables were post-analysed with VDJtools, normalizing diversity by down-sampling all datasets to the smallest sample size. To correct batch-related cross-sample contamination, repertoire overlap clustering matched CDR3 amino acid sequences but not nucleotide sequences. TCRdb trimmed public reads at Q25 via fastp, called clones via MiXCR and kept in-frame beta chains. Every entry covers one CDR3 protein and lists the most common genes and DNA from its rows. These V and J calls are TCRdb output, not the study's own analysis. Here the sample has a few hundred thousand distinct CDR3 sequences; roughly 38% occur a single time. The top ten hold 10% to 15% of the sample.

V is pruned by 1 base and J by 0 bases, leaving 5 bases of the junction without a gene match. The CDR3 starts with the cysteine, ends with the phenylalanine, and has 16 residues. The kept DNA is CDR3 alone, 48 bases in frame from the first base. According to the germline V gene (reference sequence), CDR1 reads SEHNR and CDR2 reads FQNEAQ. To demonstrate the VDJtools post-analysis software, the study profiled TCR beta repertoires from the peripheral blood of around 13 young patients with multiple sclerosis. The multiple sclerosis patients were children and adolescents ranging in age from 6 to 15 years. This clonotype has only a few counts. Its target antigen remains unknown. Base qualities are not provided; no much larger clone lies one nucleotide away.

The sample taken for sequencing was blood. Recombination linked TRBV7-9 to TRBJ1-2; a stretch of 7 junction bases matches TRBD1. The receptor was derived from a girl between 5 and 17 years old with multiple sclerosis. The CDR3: CASSLEGGQSNYGYTF. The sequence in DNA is TGTGCCAGCAGCTTAGAGGGGGGACAGTCTAACTATGGCTACACCTTC.